This TCR beta chain came from a study of blood T cell repertoires in COVID-19. The data were produced by immunoSEQ multiplex PCR, yet TCRdb's version contains in-frame clones alone and is incomplete. The table includes about 89,000 clones, roughly 79% detected once. Germline CDR1 is SGHTA and CDR2 is FQGNSA. The CDR3 contains 13 residues. With 3 bases removed from V and 5 bases from J, the gap between germline ends came to 8 bases. The sequence came from a man aged 65-85 years with acute or convalescent COVID-19. Material for sequencing was peripheral blood. The chain combines TRBV7-2 with TRBJ1-5; tentatively, D is TRBD1 (5 bases). CDR3 protein: CASSFQGDQPQHF. The DNA of the CDR3 is TGTGCCAGCAGCTTTCAGGGCGATCAGCCCCAGCATTTT.